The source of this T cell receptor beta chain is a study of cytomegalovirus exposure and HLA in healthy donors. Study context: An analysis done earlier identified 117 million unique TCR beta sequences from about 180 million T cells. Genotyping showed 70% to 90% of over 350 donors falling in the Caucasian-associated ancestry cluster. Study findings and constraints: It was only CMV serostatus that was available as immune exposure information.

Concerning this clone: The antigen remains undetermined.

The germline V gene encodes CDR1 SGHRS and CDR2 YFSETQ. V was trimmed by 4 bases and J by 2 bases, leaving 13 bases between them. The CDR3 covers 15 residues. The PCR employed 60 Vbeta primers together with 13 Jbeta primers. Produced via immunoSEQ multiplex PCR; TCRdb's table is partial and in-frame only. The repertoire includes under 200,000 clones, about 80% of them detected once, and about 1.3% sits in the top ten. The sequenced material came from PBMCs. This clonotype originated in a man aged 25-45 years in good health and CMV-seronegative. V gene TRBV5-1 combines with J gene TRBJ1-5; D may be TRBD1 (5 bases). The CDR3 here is CASSPQGLGNQPQHF. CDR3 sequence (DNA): TGCGCCAGCAGCCCCCAGGGTCTTGGCAATCAGCCCCAGCATTTT.